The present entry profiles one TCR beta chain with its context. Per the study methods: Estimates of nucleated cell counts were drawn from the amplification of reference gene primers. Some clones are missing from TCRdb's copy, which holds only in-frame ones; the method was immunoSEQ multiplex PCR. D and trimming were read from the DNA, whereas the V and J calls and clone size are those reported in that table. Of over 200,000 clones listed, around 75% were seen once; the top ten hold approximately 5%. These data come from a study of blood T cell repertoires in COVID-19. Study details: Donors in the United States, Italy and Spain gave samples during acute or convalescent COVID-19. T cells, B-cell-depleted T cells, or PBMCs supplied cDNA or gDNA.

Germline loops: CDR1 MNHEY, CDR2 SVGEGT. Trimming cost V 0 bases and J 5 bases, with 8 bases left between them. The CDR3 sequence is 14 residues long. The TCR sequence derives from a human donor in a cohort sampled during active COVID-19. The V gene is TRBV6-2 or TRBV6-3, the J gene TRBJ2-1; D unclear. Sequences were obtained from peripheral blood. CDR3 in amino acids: CASSYSPNHNEQFF. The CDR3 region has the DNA TGTGCCAGCAGTTACTCGCCTAACCACAATGAGCAGTTCTTC.